The 23 T cell receptor beta chains presented below share a single source sample, sequenced in a study of blood T cell repertoires in COVID-19. The table came from immunoSEQ multiplex PCR; TCRdb's copy has only in-frame clones and leaves some out. Seen here are about 430,000 clones, around nine tenths observed once, and the top ten hold 1.4%. Sequencing was carried out using PBMCs or T cells enriched from blood (not recorded which). The receptors shown here come from a woman between 18 and 29 years old who had been exposed to COVID-19.

The chain carries TRBV7-9 and TRBJ2-7, with 9 bases that match TRBD1. The V and J ends lost 5 bases and 3 bases, in that order; junction bases with no gene match: 8. Germline CDR1 reads SEHNR; CDR2 reads FQNEAQ (reference sequence). The CDR3 covers 15 residues. CDR3 DNA sequence: TGTGCCAGCAGCAGCCTGGGACAGGGTAACTACGAGCAGTACTTC. As protein: CASSSLGQGNYEQYF.

The rearrangement uses TRBV4-2 and TRBJ2-7, with 7 nucleotides matching TRBD2. The CDR3 runs 14 residues. Germline V gives CDR1 LGHNA, CDR2 YNFKEQ. Losses at the gene ends were 1 base for V and 0 bases for J; bases not matched to a gene: 0. The CDR3 nucleotides read TGTGCCAGCAGCCAAGCGGGGGGCTCCTACGAGCAGTACTTC. This encodes CASSQAGGSYEQYF.

V and J are TRBV7-2 and TRBJ2-2, with D unclear. This CDR3 spans 13 amino acids. V was trimmed by 6 bases and J by 7 bases, leaving 12 bases between them. Germline V gene lookup returns CDR1 SGHTA and CDR2 FQGNSA. For the CDR3, the DNA is TGTGCCAGCAGACTACGTCTGGACGGGGAGCTGTTTTTT. Its translation is CASRLRLDGELFF.

The V call is TRBV2, the J call TRBJ1-1; 8 bases map to TRBD1. J was trimmed by 8 bases and V by 4 bases; bases with no gene match: 3. Germline values: CDR1 SNHLY, CDR2 FYNNEI. The CDR3 runs 12 residues. The CDR3 region is CASSGTGSEAFF. The CDR3 region has the DNA TGTGCCAGCAGTGGGACAGGGTCGGAAGCTTTCTTT. Combining the CDR3 with reference TRBV2 and TRBJ1-1 gives the whole variable domain EPEVTQTPSHQVTQMGQEVILRCVPISNHLYFYWYRQILGQKVEFLVSFYNNEISEKSEIFDDQFSVERPDGSNFTLKIRSTKLEDSAMYFCASSGTGSEAFFGQGTRLTVV.

The chain employs TRBV19 and TRBJ2-1; 7 bases line up with TRBD2. The length of the CDR3 is 15 residues. V was clipped by 3 bases and J by 6 bases; unmatched bases: 8. The germline CDR1 and CDR2 sequences are LNHDA and SQIVND (reference sequence). CDR3 loop: CASSIWASGGNEQFF. CDR3 in DNA: TGTGCCAGTAGTATCTGGGCTAGCGGAGGCAATGAGCAGTTCTTC.

This rearrangement joins TRBV2 to TRBJ2-5, with D maybe TRBD2 (6 bases). The CDR3 runs 13 residues. Trimming took off 6 bases at V and 4 bases at J, with 12 bases between the two ends. Germline V gene lookup returns CDR1 SNHLY and CDR2 FYNNEI. CDR3: CASRDYGRETQYF. As DNA, the CDR3 is TGTGCCAGCAGGGACTATGGTAGAGAGACCCAGTACTTC.

V usage is TRBV28 and J usage is TRBJ2-3; 10 positions match TRBD1. From germline, CDR1 is MDHEN and CDR2 SYDVKM. The CDR3 has 16 residues. V lost 2 bases and J lost 1; bases outside the gene matches: 3. CDR3 sequence reads: CASSLEGTGGTDTQYF. CDR3 in DNA: TGTGCCAGCAGTTTAGAAGGGACAGGGGGCACAGATACGCAGTATTTT.

The V gene is TRBV27, the J gene TRBJ1-4; 10 nucleotides agree with TRBD1. J was trimmed by 7 bases and V by 6 bases; bases with no gene match: 11. The CDR3 is 16 amino acids. Germline CDR1 MNHEY, CDR2 SMNVEV (reference sequence). The CDR3: CASRGTGDRFFEKLFF. Here the CDR3 DNA reads TGTGCCAGCAGGGGGACAGGGGACCGATTCTTTGAAAAACTGTTTTTT.

V is TRBV5-4 and J is TRBJ2-1; 10 bases fit TRBD2. CDR1 is SGHNT, CDR2 YYREEE, per germline (reference sequence). The junction had 11 bases not matched to a gene; V was cut back by 3 bases and J by 8 bases. The length of the CDR3 is 16 residues. The CDR3 loop reads CASSSSVGLASHEQFF. The CDR3 bases are TGTGCCAGCAGCTCCTCCGTGGGACTAGCGTCACATGAGCAGTTCTTC.

The genes are TRBV27 and TRBJ2-3; D call uncertain. This CDR3 has 13 amino acids. V dropped 1 base and J dropped 3 bases, with 5 bases sitting between them. Germline lookup yields CDR1 MNHEY and CDR2 SMNVEV (reference sequence). The CDR3 region has the DNA TGTGCCAGCAGTTTATATGTAACAGATACGCAGTATTTT. Translated: CASSLYVTDTQYF.

The chain carries TRBV5-1 and TRBJ2-1; 12 nucleotides match TRBD2. The germline V gene has CDR1 SGHRS and CDR2 YFSETQ. V lost 4 bases and J lost 6; bases outside the gene matches: 5. This CDR3 is 15 amino acids long. CDR3 sequence reads: CASSPLAGGLNEQFF. In nucleotides, the CDR3 is TGCGCCAGCAGCCCTCTAGCGGGGGGGCTCAATGAGCAGTTCTTC.

This clone was observed a single time. J is TRBJ2-7 and V is TRBV9, with 7 bases fitting TRBD1. V shed 0 bases and J 5 bases; nucleotides not matched to a gene: 8. The CDR3 has 15 amino acids. In germline, CDR1 is SGDLS, CDR2 YYNGEE. This CDR3 is CASSVAGTVVHEQYF. The CDR3, as DNA: TGTGCCAGCAGCGTAGCTGGGACAGTCGTTCACGAGCAGTACTTC.

Note on this clone: The sample contains more than one DNA sequence encoding this CDR3. The V and J genes are TRBV7-3 and TRBJ2-1; weak D call: TRBD2 (6 bases). V gave up 8 bases and J gave up 7 bases, with 12 bases separating them. The CDR3 runs to 12 residues. Germline V gives CDR1 SGHTA, CDR2 FQGTGA. CDR3 coding DNA: TGTGCCAGCTCCCCCGGGGGAAATGAGCAGTTCTTC. Amino acids: CASSPGGNEQFF.

The J gene is TRBJ1-1, the V gene TRBV11-2; D is unresolved. The length of the CDR3 is 13 residues. Trimming removed 4 bases at V and 0 bases at J, with 6 bases between. Germline V gene lookup returns CDR1 SGHAT and CDR2 FQNNGV. CDR3 DNA: TGTGCCAGCAGCTACGGGATGAACACTGAAGCTTTCTTT. Its protein is CASSYGMNTEAFF.

The chain couples TRBV27 to TRBJ2-2; 9 bases are a match to TRBD1. This CDR3 has 15 residues. The trim removed 6 bases at V and 5 bases at J, leaving 7 bases unmatched. Germline V lookup: CDR1 MNHEY, CDR2 SMNVEV (reference sequence). The CDR3 reads CASRGQGSSTGELFF. The CDR3 nucleotides are TGTGCCAGCAGGGGACAGGGTAGTTCGACCGGGGAGCTGTTTTTT.

The gene calls are TRBV7-2 and TRBJ2-1; 8 nucleotides agree with TRBD1. V dropped 5 bases and J dropped 5; count of bases not matched to a gene: 2. The CDR3 has 13 amino acids. Germline assignment: CDR1 SGHTA and CDR2 FQGNSA. The CDR3 protein is CASSLDRDNEQFF. DNA for the CDR3: TGTGCCAGCAGCCTGGACAGGGACAATGAGCAGTTCTTC.

The CDR3 loop reads CASSLGSGVSTDTQYF. The CDR3 DNA reads TGTGCCAGCAGCTTAGGTAGCGGGGTTAGCACAGATACGCAGTATTTT. The chain carries TRBV13 and TRBJ2-3, with 8 bases aligning to TRBD2. This CDR3 comprises 16 residues. In germline, CDR1 is PRHDT, CDR2 FYEKMQ (reference sequence). V lost 0 bases, J lost 0 bases, and 2 bases stayed unmatched.

The gene calls are TRBV7-2 and TRBJ1-3; TRBD1 matches at 8 bases. Germline-derived CDR1 and CDR2 are SGHTA and FQGNSA. The CDR3 is 15 amino acids. Trimming cost V 5 bases and J 3 bases; bases outside gene matches: 6. The CDR3 DNA is TGTGCCAGCAGCCCTGGACAGGGCGTTGGAAACACCATATATTTT. Amino acid sequence: CASSPGQGVGNTIYF.

This clone was detected only a few times. The rearrangement uses TRBV12-3 or TRBV12-4 and TRBJ1-1; D call uncertain. The CDR3 runs to 11 residues. The germline V and J ends were trimmed by 4 bases and 2 bases, with 2 bases remaining between them. The CDR3 region is CASSSNTEAFF. The CDR3 DNA follows: TGTGCCAGCAGTTCAAACACTGAAGCTTTCTTT.

The chain links TRBV16 to TRBJ1-4; TRBD1 matches 7 bases. The CDR3 spans 16 residues. Germline V gives CDR1 KGHSY, CDR2 FQNENV. After removal of 1 base from V and 4 bases from J, the junction contained 6 bases not matched to a gene. CDR3 sequence reads: CASSQFGGQDNEKLFF. Written as DNA, the CDR3 is TGTGCCAGCAGCCAATTCGGAGGACAGGATAATGAAAAACTGTTTTTT.

The rearrangement uses TRBV27 and TRBJ2-3; D is uncertain. Trimming took off 5 bases at V and 4 bases at J, with 7 bases between the two ends. Germline-derived CDR1 and CDR2 are MNHEY and SMNVEV (reference sequence). The CDR3 covers 12 residues. CDR3 nucleotides: TGTGCCAGCAGTCAATGGCCAGATACGCAGTATTTT. It encodes CASSQWPDTQYF.

This clone was counted between two and nine times. The genes are TRBV6-5 and TRBJ2-3, with a possible D match to TRBD1 (6 bases). CDR3 length equals 13 residues. Germline-derived CDR1 and CDR2 are MNHEY and SVGAGI. Trimming left V 4 bases short and J 3 bases short, with 8 bases between. The CDR3 DNA follows: TGTGCCAGCAGTTCCCAGGGGACAGATACGCAGTATTTT. Protein product: CASSSQGTDTQYF.

The CDR3 protein is CASSIDRGATGELFF. CDR3 nucleotides: TGTGCCAGTAGTATTGACCGGGGGGCCACCGGGGAGCTGTTTTTT. The chain links TRBV19 to TRBJ2-2; weak D call: TRBD2 (7 bases). The CDR3 sequence is 15 residues long. The germline V and J ends were trimmed by 3 bases and 4 bases, with 12 bases remaining between them. Germline V gives CDR1 LNHDA, CDR2 SQIVND (reference sequence).